Described below is a single T cell receptor beta chain sequence and its context. Cohort assignment relied on participant-reported clinical history. The sample originates from a study of blood T cell repertoires in COVID-19. Data came from immunoSEQ multiplex PCR; TCRdb stores just in-frame clones and leaves some out. Of approximately 250,000 clones listed, approximately 90% are singletons. The CDR3 length is 15 residues. Looked up from germline, CDR1 is SGHKS and CDR2 is YYEKEE (reference sequence). V dropped 4 bases and J dropped 8; count of bases not matched to a gene: 10. V and J are TRBV5-5 and TRBJ2-1; 9 bases align to TRBD1. The clonotype was recovered from a woman under 40 with acute COVID-19. The sequenced sample consisted of PBMCs or T cells enriched from blood (not recorded which). The CDR3 loop is CASSATGTGRDEQFF. The CDR3 DNA follows: TGTGCCAGCAGCGCGACCGGGACAGGGAGAGATGAGCAGTTCTTC.